What follows are 20 T cell receptor beta chains derived from one specimen sequenced in a study of shared clonotypes between healthy human individuals. Sequencing used immunoSEQ multiplex PCR; TCRdb keeps in-frame clones, though not all of them. In the table there are about 550,000 clones, roughly 96% of which are singletons. In the naive CD8 group, cells lacked CD45RO and were positively selected for CCR7, so terminally differentiated effector memory CD45RA+ cells were left out. The sequenced sample was naive CD8+ T cells sorted from blood. The receptors originated from a woman aged 25 to 39 in good health.

The chain links TRBV6-1 to TRBJ2-7; tentative D call: TRBD1 (6 bases). Trimming took off 6 bases at V and 3 bases at J, with 9 bases between the two ends. The CDR3 is 12 residues long. Germline CDR1 reads MNHNS; CDR2 reads SASEGT. In nucleotides, the CDR3 is TGTGCCAGCAGGGACAGCCTCTACGAGCAGTACTTC. It yields the protein CASRDSLYEQYF.

The rearrangement uses TRBV28 and TRBJ2-5; 16 bases line up with TRBD2. The junction had 8 bases not matched to a gene; V was cut back by 6 bases and J by 1 base. Germline lookup yields CDR1 MDHEN and CDR2 SYDVKM. The CDR3 length is 18 residues. CDR3 in amino acids: CASSLGLAGGEVQETQYF. The DNA for the CDR3 is TGTGCCAGCAGCTTGGGACTAGCGGGAGGGGAAGTCCAAGAGACCCAGTACTTC.

V usage is TRBV7-2 and J usage is TRBJ1-1; D remains ambiguous. This CDR3 region has 15 residues. Germline V CDR1 and CDR2: SGHTA, FQGNSA. The germline V and J ends were trimmed by 3 bases and 0 bases, with 11 bases remaining between them. CDR3 nucleotide sequence: TGTGCCAGCAGCTTGAGTCTGTGGGTGAACACTGAAGCTTTCTTT. Residues: CASSLSLWVNTEAFF.

The rearrangement links TRBV5-5 to TRBJ2-2; possibly TRBD1 for D (5 bases). Trimming removed 4 bases at V and 5 bases at J, with 21 bases between. Germline CDR1 and CDR2: SGHKS and YYEKEE (reference sequence). This CDR3 comprises 17 residues. This chain's CDR3 is CASSALGHLIGTGELFF. The CDR3 DNA reads TGTGCCAGCAGCGCCCTGGGGCATCTAATCGGTACCGGGGAGCTGTTTTTT.

This chain joins TRBV27 and TRBJ2-1; perhaps TRBD2 as D (6 bases). V lost 5 bases and J lost 7, with 21 bases in between. This CDR3 region has 16 residues. The germline V gene encodes CDR1 MNHEY and CDR2 SMNVEV (reference sequence). The DNA for the CDR3 is TGTGCCAGCAGTCGGGAAAGGCTAGCGATTGTGAATGAGCAGTTCTTC. It codes for CASSRERLAIVNEQFF.

The chain uses TRBV27 and TRBJ1-3; D might be TRBD1 (6 bases). CDR1 and CDR2 from the germline V gene are MNHEY and SMNVEV (reference sequence). This CDR3 is 15 amino acids long. V shed 4 bases and J shed 4 bases, with 14 bases lying between them. The CDR3, as DNA: TGTGCCAGCAGTTCAATACTCGACAGGGGAAACACCATATATTTT. This encodes CASSSILDRGNTIYF.

Notes on this clone: An end of the junction does not agree with germline; a read error may underlie this. The sample contains more than one DNA sequence encoding this CDR3. This chain uses TRBV30 with TRBJ2-3; TRBD2 matches at 14 bases. This CDR3 contains 16 residues. Per the germline V gene, CDR1 is GTSNPN and CDR2 is SVGIG (reference sequence). CDR3 coding DNA: TGTGCCTCCTCGGGACTAGCGGGAGAGTACACAGATACGCAATATTTT. Its protein is CASSGLAGEYTDTQYF.

The CDR3 loop reads CASIWQGVRGAYLGSEAFF. Here the CDR3 DNA reads TGTGCCAGCATATGGCAAGGTGTCAGGGGGGCTTATCTCGGGTCTGAAGCTTTCTTT. The genes are TRBV28 and TRBJ1-1; 7 nucleotides agree with TRBD1. Unmatched junction bases numbered 26, after V lost 7 bases and J lost 6 bases. The CDR3 totals 19 residues. Germline assignment: CDR1 MDHEN and CDR2 SYDVKM.

The V gene is TRBV19, the J gene TRBJ2-7; a possible D gene is TRBD1 (5 bases). This CDR3 contains 15 residues. V lost 0 bases and J lost 1, with 10 bases in between. Looked up from germline, CDR1 is LNHDA and CDR2 is SQIVND (reference sequence). Here the CDR3 DNA reads TGTGCCAGTAGTATAGACCAGGGAACTTCCTACGAGCAGTACTTC. This codes for CASSIDQGTSYEQYF.

V is TRBV10-1 and J is TRBJ2-1; 11 nucleotides agree with TRBD2. The CDR3 covers 17 residues. V lost 4 bases to trimming and J lost 6 bases; unmatched junction nucleotides: 11. Germline V gene data show CDR1 as WNHNN and CDR2 as SYGVQD (reference sequence). The CDR3 DNA sequence: TGCGCCAGCAGTGTTAGTCCTGTTAGCGGGAGGGGCAATGAGCAGTTCTTC. Protein sequence: CASSVSPVSGRGNEQFF.

The chain employs TRBV28 and TRBJ1-2; a possible D gene is TRBD1 (6 bases). Trimming shortened V by 8 bases and J by 3 bases, and 10 bases separated the two germline ends. In germline, CDR1 is MDHEN, CDR2 SYDVKM. The CDR3 sequence is 12 residues long. The CDR3 here is CASGGQHYGYTF. CDR3 nucleotide sequence: TGTGCCAGCGGTGGACAGCACTATGGCTACACCTTC.

The CDR3 DNA reads as TGTGCCAGCCGACGCAGGGAGCAGTTCTTC. Residues: CASRRREQFF. The chain couples TRBV2 to TRBJ2-1; D call uncertain. V lost 8 bases and J lost 10, with 9 bases in between. The length of the CDR3 is 10 residues. Germline V gives CDR1 SNHLY, CDR2 FYNNEI.

The rearrangement links TRBV28 to TRBJ2-5; 13 bases align to TRBD2. Per the germline V gene, CDR1 is MDHEN and CDR2 is SYDVKM. The CDR3 is made up of 17 amino acids. Trimming cost V 8 bases and J 0 bases; bases outside gene matches: 9. As DNA, the CDR3 is TGTGCCAGCCGAAGACTAGCGGGAGGAGTATACCAAGAGACCCAGTACTTC. The encoded protein is CASRRLAGGVYQETQYF.

As for this clone: In the same sample, other DNA sequences code for this CDR3. The V gene is TRBV27, the J gene TRBJ2-1, with D tentatively TRBD2 (5 bases). CDR1 MNHEY and CDR2 SMNVEV come from the germline V gene (reference sequence). The CDR3 loop spans 13 amino acids. Deletions cut 4 bases from V and 1 base from J, with 5 bases between. The CDR3 nucleotides read TGTGCCAGCAGTTCGGGATCCTACAATGAGCAGTTCTTC. It codes for CASSSGSYNEQFF.

The chain employs TRBV27 and TRBJ2-7; 7 positions agree with TRBD1. V dropped 5 bases and J dropped 6; count of bases not matched to a gene: 10. Germline-derived CDR1 and CDR2 are MNHEY and SMNVEV (reference sequence). The CDR3 runs 14 residues. CDR3 DNA sequence: TGTGCCAGCAGTCCCATGACAGGGCTGGGCGAGCAGTACTTC. Translated: CASSPMTGLGEQYF.

This chain links TRBV28 with TRBJ2-7; unclear D gene. V was trimmed by 5 bases and J by 0 bases, leaving 11 bases between them. The CDR3 consists of 14 residues. In germline, CDR1 is MDHEN, CDR2 SYDVKM. CDR3: CASSGVRSSYEQYF. Written as DNA, the CDR3 is TGTGCCAGCAGTGGAGTTAGGAGCTCCTACGAGCAGTACTTC.

The chain joins TRBV28 to TRBJ1-1; D gene ambiguous. The CDR3 covers 12 residues. Germline V CDR1 and CDR2: MDHEN, SYDVKM. V lost 6 bases, J lost 10 bases, and 15 bases lay in between. CDR3 amino acids: CASRLGPGRAFF. The DNA for the CDR3 is TGTGCCAGCAGGCTTGGCCCCGGTCGAGCTTTCTTT.

CDR3: CASSLLGAGRAGELFF. CDR3 in DNA: TGTGCCAGCAGTTTATTGGGGGCCGGTAGGGCCGGGGAGCTGTTTTTT. The chain is built from TRBV27 and TRBJ2-2; D might be TRBD1 (6 bases). CDR1 and CDR2 (germline): MNHEY, SMNVEV (reference sequence). Trimming shortened V by 1 base and J by 6 bases, and 15 bases separated the two germline ends. The length of the CDR3 is 16 residues.

The genes are TRBV7-6 and TRBJ2-7; 12 bases match TRBD2. This CDR3 is 15 amino acids long. J was trimmed by 6 bases and V by 5 bases; bases with no gene match: 8. Per germline, CDR1 SGHVS and CDR2 FNYEAQ. For the CDR3, the DNA is TGTGCCAGCAGCATGACTAGCGGGAGTCTGGGCGAGCAGTACTTC. The encoded protein is CASSMTSGSLGEQYF.

The chain couples TRBV15 to TRBJ1-4; the match to TRBD1 covers 9 bases. The CDR3 is 20 residues long. Germline loops: CDR1 LNHNV, CDR2 YYDKDF (reference sequence). With 2 bases clipped from V and 5 bases from J, the junction kept 18 bases outside the gene matches. The CDR3 DNA is TGTGCCACCAGCAGAACCCCGGGACAGGGCTCCATTGATCAAAATGAAAAACTGTTTTTT. Protein sequence: CATSRTPGQGSIDQNEKLFF.